Included here is one T cell receptor (beta chain) sequence, with context. The antigen remains unidentified. The germline V gene encodes CDR1 SGHTA and CDR2 FQGTGA. V dropped 0 bases and J dropped 1; count of bases not matched to a gene: 4. This CDR3 region has 16 residues. Treatment denoted: roughly 10-day PBMC culture with coronavirus spike peptide pools or control peptides (ViraFEST assay). Cell culture was performed with roughly 1.8 million PBMCs per well in the presence of approximately 9.8 IU/ml IL-2 and 10 ug/ml peptide pools. This specimen comes from a study of vaccination and CD4 T cells after COVID-19. Whole-study context: Everyone enrolled got two doses of BNT162b2 or mRNA-1273 vaccine.

Once obtained from cultured CD4+ T cells, the DNA was sequenced using the Oncomine TCR Beta short-read assay. In TCRdb, the PCR reads were re-called with MiXCR into one record per CDR3 protein. The data hold approximately 25,000 distinct CDR3 sequences, with roughly 49% observed a single time. What was sequenced was CD4+ T cells from blood, cultured in vitro. This receptor was obtained from a human donor who had recovered from COVID-19. This chain links TRBV7-3 with TRBJ1-1, with 8 positions matching TRBD1. CDR3 protein: CASSLTDGQGNTEAFF. CDR3 nucleotide sequence: TGTGCCAGCAGCTTAACGGACGGACAGGGGAACACTGAAGCTTTCTTT.